The TCR beta chain under discussion was sequenced for a study of CD8 T cells in ankylosing spondylitis (dated by TCRdb to about 2017). About the investigation overall: To find TCR variants linked to disease, the study profiled T cell receptor beta repertoires in ankylosing spondylitis patients and healthy donors. In total, the full study cohort was made up of over a hundred healthy donors and 25 or so ankylosing spondylitis patients. Peripheral blood samples were taken, and synovial fluid was additionally collected from ankylosing spondylitis patients.

Worth noting for this clonotype: The antigen this receptor binds is unknown. The input lacks base qualities; no much larger clone sits a single base away.

From the cysteine through the phenylalanine, the CDR3 covers 13 amino acids. Here the CDR3 DNA is all that survives: 39 bases in frame from base 1. V sheds 2 bases and J sheds 5 bases, leaving 7 bases between their ends. The germline V gene (reference sequence) sets CDR1 to MNHEY and CDR2 to SMNVEV. What the study reported, not specific to this receptor: Blood from ankylosing spondylitis patients appeared to be characterized by a TCR beta motif composed of under 10 highly homologous amino acid variants. The disease-linked clones showed a CD8+ phenotype and occurred at relatively low frequencies in peripheral blood. Some of the motif variants had been reported before in the synovial fluid and blood of reactive arthritis patients, a finding that suggests common disease-initiation mechanisms. The disease-linked clones were reported to be significantly enriched in matched synovial fluid samples from ankylosing spondylitis patients.

The sequencer listed for this sample is Illumina HiSeq 2500. Quantitative 5'-RACE with molecular barcodes was used to prepare TCR beta libraries. Turning to the authors' computational methods: Disease-linked TCR variants were identified with a new computational method built on a probabilistic model of VDJ rearrangement. TCRdb reran the public reads through fastp at Q25 and MiXCR, keeping productive beta chains. One record per CDR3 amino acid sequence lists the most common genes and DNA. The V and J calls follow TCRdb's processing rather than the paper's. The sample has 200,000 to 250,000 distinct CDR3 sequences on record, around 19% of them singletons. The top ten clones comprise under 55% of the sample.

The rearranged chain carries TRBV27 and TRBJ2-1, with no reliable assignment of the D segment. The origin of this receptor is a male donor with ankylosing spondylitis. The sample was blood, either unsorted or a sorted T cell fraction (not recorded which). The nucleotide sequence reads as follows: TGTGCCAGCAGTTTACAGGAGCACAATGAGCAGTTCTTC. Translated, it gives CASSLQEHNEQFF.